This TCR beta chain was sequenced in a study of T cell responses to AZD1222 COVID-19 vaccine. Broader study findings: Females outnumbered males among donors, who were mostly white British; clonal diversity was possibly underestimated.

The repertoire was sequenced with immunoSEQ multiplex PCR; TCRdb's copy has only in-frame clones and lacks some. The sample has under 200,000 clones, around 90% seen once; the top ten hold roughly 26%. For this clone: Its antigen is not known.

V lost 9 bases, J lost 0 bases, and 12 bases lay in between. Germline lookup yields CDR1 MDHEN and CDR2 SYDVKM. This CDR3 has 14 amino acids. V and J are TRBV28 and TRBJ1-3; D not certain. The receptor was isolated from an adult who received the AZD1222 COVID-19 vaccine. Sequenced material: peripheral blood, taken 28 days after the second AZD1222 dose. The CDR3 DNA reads TGTGCCAGTTCCCCGGCCAGCTCTGGAAACACCATATATTTT. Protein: CASSPASSGNTIYF.